The 22 T cell receptor beta chains below come from one sample, sequenced in a study of blood T cell repertoires in COVID-19. Generated by immunoSEQ multiplex PCR, the TCRdb table keeps only in-frame clones and is missing some. The top ten hold approximately 2.5% of the sample, which has 290,000 or so clones, around 86% seen once. Material for sequencing was PBMCs or T cells enriched from blood (not recorded which). These receptors were taken from a young woman who had recovered from COVID-19.

In its sample, this clone was seen once. This chain joins TRBV14 and TRBJ2-2; the D is unclear. The CDR3 consists of 18 residues. In germline, CDR1 is SGHDN, CDR2 FVKESK. Trimming cost V 0 bases and J 0 bases, with 14 bases left between them. The DNA for the CDR3 is TGTGCCAGCAGCCAAGATAGCACGGTAAGACCGAACACCGGGGAGCTGTTTTTT. Translated: CASSQDSTVRPNTGELFF.

This clone was recorded once. This chain links TRBV29-1 with TRBJ2-2; D gene ambiguous. Trimming removed 4 bases at V and 5 bases at J, with 5 bases between. CDR1 is SQVTM and CDR2 is ANQGSEA in the germline V gene. This CDR3 region has 11 residues. The CDR3, as DNA: TGCAGCGTTGTACAAACCGGGGAGCTGTTTTTT. Amino acid sequence: CSVVQTGELFF.

The V call is TRBV4-1, the J call TRBJ2-2; 8 bases line up with TRBD1. From germline, CDR1 is MGHRA and CDR2 YSYEKL. This CDR3 is 16 amino acids long. V gave up 0 bases and J gave up 7 bases; unmatched junction bases: 7. CDR3 bases: TGCGCCAGCAGCCAAGATCGTGGACAGGGTGTCGGGGAGCTGTTTTTT. It encodes CASSQDRGQGVGELFF.

V is TRBV27 and J is TRBJ2-7; weak D call: TRBD1 (6 bases). Germline loops: CDR1 MNHEY, CDR2 SMNVEV (reference sequence). The CDR3 runs 14 residues. Trimming took off 6 bases at V and 2 bases at J, with 14 bases between the two ends. In DNA, the CDR3 is TGTGCCAGCAGGCGCCCGGGACATCCCTACGAGCAGTACTTC. It codes for CASRRPGHPYEQYF.

This rearrangement joins TRBV7-9 to TRBJ2-6; 9 bases line up with TRBD1. V gave up 4 bases and J gave up 1 base; unmatched junction bases: 8. Germline CDR1 reads SEHNR; CDR2 reads FQNEAQ (reference sequence). The CDR3 sequence is 18 residues long. The DNA of the CDR3 is TGTGCCAGCAGCTCCCGGACAGGGGAGCCATCTGGGGCCAACGTCCTGACTTTC. Translated: CASSSRTGEPSGANVLTF.

This clone occurred once. This chain connects TRBV27 to TRBJ2-7, with D possibly being TRBD1 (5 bases). Trimming shortened V by 7 bases and J by 13 bases, and 20 bases separated the two germline ends. Germline values: CDR1 MNHEY, CDR2 SMNVEV (reference sequence). The CDR3 has 12 residues. For the CDR3, the DNA is TGTGCCAGCACCTCCCCTGGGGCCACCTTTTACTTC. It specifies CASTSPGATFYF.

The sample holds a few counts of this clone. The V call is TRBV11-2, the J call TRBJ1-3, with no clear D. Trimming took off 4 bases at V and 2 bases at J, with 9 bases between the two ends. CDR1 is SGHAT, CDR2 FQNNGV, per germline. This CDR3 spans 14 amino acids. The CDR3 sequence: CASSSAGTGNTIYF. Written as DNA, the CDR3 is TGTGCCAGCAGCTCAGCCGGGACTGGAAACACCATATATTTT.

The chain combines TRBV19 with TRBJ1-6; no definite D call. Per the germline V gene, CDR1 is LNHDA and CDR2 is SQIVND (reference sequence). Trimming cost V 0 bases and J 8 bases, with 17 bases left between them. The length of the CDR3 is 17 residues. CDR3 protein: CASSIDLAPVPYSPLHF. CDR3 bases: TGTGCCAGTAGTATAGATTTAGCCCCGGTCCCCTATTCACCCCTCCACTTT.

Comment on this clone: A much larger clone lies a single base off, so this may be a read error. The gene calls are TRBV5-5 and TRBJ2-1; D ambiguous. Germline lookup yields CDR1 SGHKS and CDR2 YYEKEE (reference sequence). Trimming pared 5 bases from V and 4 bases from J, leaving 4 bases between. The CDR3 covers 11 residues. CDR3 region: CASSLYNEQFF. CDR3 DNA sequence: TGTGCCAGCAGTCTTTACAATGAGCAGTTCTTC.

V is TRBV28 and J is TRBJ2-6; D might be TRBD2 (7 bases). Deletions cut 2 bases from V and 2 bases from J, with 13 bases between. The CDR3 length is 17 residues. CDR1 and CDR2 from the germline V gene are MDHEN and SYDVKM. This CDR3 is CASSLGQGRAGANVLTF. The DNA of the CDR3 is TGTGCCAGCAGTTTAGGGCAGGGGAGGGCTGGGGCCAACGTCCTGACTTTC. Combining the CDR3 with reference TRBV28 and TRBJ2-6 gives the whole variable domain DVKVTQSSRYLVKRTGEKVFLECVQDMDHENMFWYRQDPGLGLRLIYFSYDVKMKEKGDIPEGYSVSREKKERFSLILESASTNQTSMYLCASSLGQGRAGANVLTFGAGSRLTVL.

The rearrangement uses TRBV4-3 and TRBJ2-7, with 9 bases that match TRBD2. V lost 0 bases and J lost 10; bases outside the gene matches: 10. This CDR3 has 15 residues. Germline V gives CDR1 LGHNA, CDR2 YSLEER. The CDR3 is CASSQDWRGGTPQYF. In DNA form, the CDR3 reads TGCGCCAGCAGCCAAGATTGGCGGGGGGGAACTCCCCAGTACTTC.

The chain joins TRBV3-1 (or the pseudogene TRBV3-2) to TRBJ1-2, with TRBD1 matching 7 bases. The junction had 9 bases not matched to a gene; V was cut back by 0 bases and J by 2 bases. Germline loops: CDR1 LGHDT, CDR2 YNNKEL (reference sequence). The CDR3 loop spans 17 amino acids. The CDR3 DNA follows: TGTGCCAGCAGCCAAGATTTTCTGGGACAGAACAACTATGGCTACACCTTC. Its protein is CASSQDFLGQNNYGYTF.

The V gene is TRBV5-1, the J gene TRBJ1-3; TRBD1 matches at 8 bases. The CDR3 length is 17 residues. Trimming took 0 bases from V and 0 from J; bases not matched to a gene: 5. From germline, CDR1 is SGHRS and CDR2 YFSETQ. The CDR3: CASSLGQGPLSGNTIYF. The CDR3, as DNA: TGCGCCAGCAGCTTGGGACAGGGGCCTCTCTCTGGAAACACCATATATTTT.

The gene calls are TRBV7-9 and TRBJ2-2, with a possible D match to TRBD2 (6 bases). The ends were cut back, 1 base at V and 5 bases at J, with 8 bases in the middle. The CDR3 spans 14 residues. Germline loops: CDR1 SEHNR, CDR2 FQNEAQ (reference sequence). CDR3: CASSLERATGELFF. The CDR3 region has the DNA TGTGCCAGCAGCTTAGAGCGGGCGACCGGGGAGCTGTTTTTT.

This sequence joins TRBV4-3 and TRBJ1-5; 7 nucleotides agree with TRBD1. CDR3 length: 19 residues. J gave up 2 bases and V 0 bases, and 13 bases lay outside the gene matches. Per germline, CDR1 LGHNA and CDR2 YSLEER. CDR3 amino acids: CASSQDPPVPGGGNQPQHF. DNA of the CDR3: TGCGCCAGCAGCCAAGATCCCCCCGTTCCAGGGGGAGGCAATCAGCCCCAGCATTTT.

The chain recombines TRBV7-3 with TRBJ1-5; D unresolved. Germline CDR1 SGHTA, CDR2 FQGTGA. This CDR3 is built from 18 residues. V lost 2 bases, J lost 0 bases, and 17 bases lay in between. CDR3 nucleotides: TGTGCCAGCAGCTTATTATGGAACCGGGTCCCTAGCAATCAGCCCCAGCATTTT. This codes for CASSLLWNRVPSNQPQHF. The full variable domain, its missing parts supplied by reference TRBV7-3 and TRBJ1-5, is GAGVSQTPSNKVTEKGKYVELRCDPISGHTALYWYRQSLGQGPEFLIYFQGTGAADDSGLPNDRFFAVRPEGSVSTLKIQRTERGDSAVYLCASSLLWNRVPSNQPQHFGDGTRLSIL.

The V gene is TRBV24-1, the J gene TRBJ2-1, with D possibly being TRBD2 (5 bases). The CDR3 covers 12 residues. Germline lookup yields CDR1 KGHDR and CDR2 SFDVKD. The V and J ends lost 3 bases and 7 bases respectively, with 6 bases between them. CDR3 sequence reads: CATSDDYNEQFF. CDR3 sequence (DNA): TGTGCCACCAGTGATGACTATAATGAGCAGTTCTTC.

This rearrangement joins TRBV19 to TRBJ2-1; unclear D gene. Germline V gene lookup returns CDR1 LNHDA and CDR2 SQIVND (reference sequence). The CDR3 is made up of 13 amino acids. The V end lost 0 bases, the J end lost 3 bases, and 3 bases lay between the germline ends. This chain's CDR3 is CASSIDSYNEQFF. In DNA, the CDR3 is TGTGCCAGTAGTATAGATAGCTACAATGAGCAGTTCTTC.

The chain carries TRBV30 and TRBJ2-7, with 7 bases identical to TRBD1. CDR1 GTSNPN and CDR2 SVGIG come from the germline V gene (reference sequence). V was clipped by 3 bases and J by 2 bases; unmatched bases: 10. The CDR3 is 15 amino acids. DNA of the CDR3: TGTGCCTGGAGGAGAATCGGGACAGTCACCTACGAGCAGTACTTC. Its translation: CAWRRIGTVTYEQYF.

The chain recombines TRBV10-3 with TRBJ2-1, with TRBD2 matching over 8 bases. The trim removed 0 bases at V and 1 base at J, leaving 5 bases unmatched. The V gene's germline CDR1 is ENHRY and CDR2 SYGVKD. The CDR3 extends over 17 amino acids. The CDR3 nucleotides are TGTGCCATCAGTGAGTCGATGGCGGGAGGTTCCTACAATGAGCAGTTCTTC. It specifies CAISESMAGGSYNEQFF.

The V call is TRBV9, the J call TRBJ1-6; D not resolved. The V gene lost 0 bases and the J gene lost 5 bases, with 9 bases spanning the gap. CDR1 is SGDLS and CDR2 is YYNGEE in the germline V gene. The CDR3 runs to 15 residues. CDR3 DNA: TGTGCCAGCAGCGTAGGTTCGTCAGATAATTCACCCCTCCACTTT. Residues: CASSVGSSDNSPLHF.

This sequence joins TRBV27 and TRBJ2-2; 7 nucleotides align to TRBD1. The germline V gene encodes CDR1 MNHEY and CDR2 SMNVEV (reference sequence). CDR3 length: 15 residues. The ends lost 3 bases at V and 4 bases at J; junction bases unmatched: 5. The CDR3 nucleotides read TGTGCCAGCAGTTTGTTAGGGGGCCGCACCGGGGAGCTGTTTTTT. Translated, it gives CASSLLGGRTGELFF.